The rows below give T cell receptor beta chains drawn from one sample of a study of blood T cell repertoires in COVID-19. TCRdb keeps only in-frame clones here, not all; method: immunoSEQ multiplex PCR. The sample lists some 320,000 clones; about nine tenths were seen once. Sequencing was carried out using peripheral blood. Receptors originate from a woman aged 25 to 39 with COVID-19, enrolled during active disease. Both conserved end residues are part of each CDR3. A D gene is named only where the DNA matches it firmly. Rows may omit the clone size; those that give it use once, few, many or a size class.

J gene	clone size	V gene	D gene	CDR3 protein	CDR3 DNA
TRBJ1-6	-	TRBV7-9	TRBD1	CASSPGGNSGYNSPLHF	TGTGCCAGCAGCCCAGGGGGGAACAGTGGCTATAATTCACCCCTCCACTTT
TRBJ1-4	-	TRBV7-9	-	CASSYRTGGDEKLFF	TGTGCCAGCAGCTACCGAACAGGTGGGGATGAAAAACTGTTTTTT
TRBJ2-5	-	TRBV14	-	CASSQSPMYQETQYF	TGTGCCAGCAGCCAAAGCCCAATGTACCAAGAGACCCAGTACTTC
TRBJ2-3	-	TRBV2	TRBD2	CASTRTSGTDTQYF	TGTGCCAGCACCCGGACTAGCGGAACAGATACGCAGTATTTT
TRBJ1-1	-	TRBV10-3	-	CAISEPTRDTEAFF	TGTGCCATCAGTGAGCCGACAAGAGACACTGAAGCTTTCTTT
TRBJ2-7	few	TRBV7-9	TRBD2	CASTAGTSLYEQYF	TGTGCCAGCACCGCCGGGACTAGTTTATACGAGCAGTACTTC
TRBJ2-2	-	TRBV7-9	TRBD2	CASSLGETSVNTGELFF	TGTGCCAGCAGCTTAGGGGAAACTAGCGTAAACACCGGGGAGCTGTTTTTT
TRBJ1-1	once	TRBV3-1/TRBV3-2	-	CASSQAEQNTEAFF	TGTGCCAGCAGCCAAGCGGAGCAGAACACTGAAGCTTTCTTT
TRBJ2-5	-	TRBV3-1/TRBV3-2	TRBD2	CASSQWPAGGQETQYF	TGTGCCAGCAGCCAATGGCCAGCGGGGGGGCAAGAGACCCAGTACTTC
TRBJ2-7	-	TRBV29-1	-	CSVEGQGPTYEQYF	TGCAGCGTTGAAGGGCAGGGTCCTACCTACGAGCAGTACTTC
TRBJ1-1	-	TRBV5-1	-	CASSITGKNTEAFF	TGCGCCAGCAGCATCACAGGGAAGAACACTGAAGCTTTCTTT
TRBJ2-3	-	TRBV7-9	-	CASSLGVPDTQYF	TGTGCCAGCAGCTTAGGAGTTCCTGATACGCAGTATTTT
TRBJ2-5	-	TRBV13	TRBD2	CASSLGAGREETQYF	TGTGCCAGCAGCTTAGGAGCGGGGCGGGAGGAGACCCAGTACTTC
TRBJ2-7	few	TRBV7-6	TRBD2	CASSLVATSGAYEQYF	TGTGCCAGCAGCTTAGTTGCGACTAGCGGAGCCTACGAGCAGTACTTC
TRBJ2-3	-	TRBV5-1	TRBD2	CASSRAGGQVDTQYF	TGCGCCAGCTCGAGGGCGGGGGGGCAGGTAGATACGCAGTATTTT
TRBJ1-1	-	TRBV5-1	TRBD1	CASSLAGQGLAFF	TGCGCCAGCAGCTTGGCCGGACAGGGATTGGCTTTCTTT
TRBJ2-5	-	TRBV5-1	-	CASSLLGGTYKETQYF	TGCGCCAGCAGCTTGTTGGGTGGGACATACAAGGAGACCCAGTACTTC
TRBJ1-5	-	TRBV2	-	CASSEAFSGAHQPQHF	TGTGCCAGCAGTGAAGCGTTCTCAGGGGCTCATCAGCCCCAGCATTTT
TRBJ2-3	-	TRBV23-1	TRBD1	CASSRPTGPPTDTQYF	TGCGCCAGCAGTCGCCCGACAGGGCCCCCGACAGATACGCAGTATTTT
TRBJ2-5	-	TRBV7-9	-	CASSLIVGEDETQYF	TGTGCCAGCAGTCTTATAGTCGGGGAAGATGAGACCCAGTACTTC
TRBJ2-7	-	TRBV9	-	CASGRSGEQYF	TGTGCCAGCGGGAGATCGGGGGAGCAGTACTTC
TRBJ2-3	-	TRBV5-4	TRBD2	CASSTGLNTDTQYF	TGTGCCAGCAGCACGGGACTAAACACAGATACGCAGTATTTT
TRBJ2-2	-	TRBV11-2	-	CASSLWAGNTGELFF	TGTGCCAGCAGCCTATGGGCAGGGAACACCGGGGAGCTGTTTTTT
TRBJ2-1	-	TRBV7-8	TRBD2	CASSTPGLAGGTLKNSYNEQFF	TGTGCCAGCAGCACGCCGGGACTAGCGGGGGGGACGCTTAAGAATTCCTACAATGAGCAGTTCTTC
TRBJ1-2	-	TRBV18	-	CASSPGTRNYGYTF	TGTGCCAGCTCACCGGGGACAAGGAACTATGGCTACACCTTC
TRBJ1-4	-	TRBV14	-	CASSGWGGEKLFF	TGTGCCAGCAGTGGCTGGGGGGGTGAAAAACTGTTTTTT
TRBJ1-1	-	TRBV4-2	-	CASSHRRGAEAFF	TGTGCCAGCAGCCATAGACGGGGGGCTGAAGCTTTCTTT
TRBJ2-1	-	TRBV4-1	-	CASSTTGVVEQFF	TGCGCCAGCAGCACTACAGGAGTTGTCGAGCAGTTCTTC
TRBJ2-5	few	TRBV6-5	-	CASSGGIGDGETQYF	TGTGCCAGCAGCGGCGGGATTGGGGATGGAGAGACCCAGTACTTC
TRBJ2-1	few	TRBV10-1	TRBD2	CASGVLASGGKLGQFF	TGCGCCAGCGGGGTCCTCGCTAGCGGGGGAAAGTTGGGGCAGTTCTTC
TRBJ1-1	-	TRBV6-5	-	CASSYYRTSQGFF	TGTGCCAGCAGTTACTACAGGACCTCTCAGGGGTTCTTT
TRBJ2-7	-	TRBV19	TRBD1	CASSIARTGGSGEQYF	TGTGCCAGTAGTATAGCAAGGACAGGGGGCTCGGGCGAGCAGTACTTC
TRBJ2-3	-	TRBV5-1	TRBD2	CASSLALAGPYRDTQYF	TGCGCCAGCAGCTTGGCGCTAGCGGGGCCGTATAGGGATACGCAGTATTTT
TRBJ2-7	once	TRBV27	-	CASSPSSSSYEQYF	TGTGCCAGCAGCCCTAGTTCTAGCTCCTACGAGCAGTACTTC
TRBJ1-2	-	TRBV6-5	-	CASSETGLNYGYTF	TGTGCCAGCTCTGAGACAGGCTTAAACTATGGCTACACCTTC
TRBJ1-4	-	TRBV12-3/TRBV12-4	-	CASTQANNEKLFF	TGTGCCAGCACCCAGGCTAATAATGAAAAACTGTTTTTT
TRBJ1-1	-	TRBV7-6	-	CASSPEGGTEAFF	TGTGCCAGCAGCCCCGAAGGGGGCACTGAAGCTTTCTTT
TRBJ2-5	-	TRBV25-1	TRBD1	CASTPQGAEETQYF	TGTGCCAGCACCCCACAGGGGGCGGAGGAGACCCAGTACTTC
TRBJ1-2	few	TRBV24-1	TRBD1	CATSDPGQGRHGYTF	TGTGCCACCAGTGACCCTGGACAGGGTCGGCATGGCTACACCTTC
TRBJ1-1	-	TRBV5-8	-	CASSDWGGAEAFF	TGTGCCAGCAGCGACTGGGGGGGCGCGGAAGCTTTCTTT
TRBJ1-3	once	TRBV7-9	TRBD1	CASSLAQGGSGNTIYF	TGTGCCAGCAGCTTAGCACAGGGGGGATCTGGAAACACCATATATTTT
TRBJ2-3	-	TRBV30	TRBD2	CAWSVLAGGPADTQYF	TGTGCCTGGAGTGTACTAGCGGGGGGGCCGGCAGATACGCAGTATTTT
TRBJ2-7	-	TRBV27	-	CASSLQGYYEQYF	TGTGCCAGCAGTCTCCAGGGATACTACGAGCAGTACTTC
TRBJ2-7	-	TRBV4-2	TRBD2	CASSPGLAGMEEQYF	TGTGCCAGCAGCCCGGGACTAGCGGGGATGGAGGAGCAGTACTTC
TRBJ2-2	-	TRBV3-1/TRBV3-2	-	CASSQARATGELFF	TGTGCCAGCAGCCAGGCCCGGGCAACGGGAGAGCTGTTTTTT
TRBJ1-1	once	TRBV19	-	CASSMARVLGYDTEAFF	TGTGCCAGTAGTATGGCCAGGGTGTTGGGATACGACACTGAAGCTTTCTTT
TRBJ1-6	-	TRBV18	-	CASSRERNSPLHF	TGTGCCAGCTCCCGGGAACGTAATTCACCCCTCCACTTT
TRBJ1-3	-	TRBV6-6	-	CASTPRGGHTIYF	TGTGCCAGCACACCCCGGGGGGGGCACACCATATATTTT
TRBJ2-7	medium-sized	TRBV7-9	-	CASRDGLLYEQYF	TGTGCCAGCAGAGATGGACTACTTTACGAGCAGTACTTC
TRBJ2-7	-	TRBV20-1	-	CSAYQGPEQYF	TGCAGTGCCTACCAGGGTCCCGAGCAGTACTTC